This TCR beta chain was retrieved from a study of blood T cell repertoires in COVID-19. As for the study in general: Researchers got acute and convalescent COVID-19 samples from the United States, Italy and Spain. The cDNA or gDNA used as material had been derived from T cells, B-cell-depleted T cells, or PBMCs.

V shed 1 base and J shed 1 base, with 7 bases lying between them. From germline, CDR1 is KGHSH and CDR2 LQKENI. This CDR3 is built from 14 residues. Authors' methods: Estimates of nucleated cell counts were drawn from the amplification of reference gene primers. Sequencing used immunoSEQ multiplex PCR; TCRdb keeps in-frame clones, though not all of them. D and trimming were read from the DNA, whereas the V and J calls and clone size are those reported in that table. The table has about 360,000 clones, roughly 86% seen once. This clonotype was sampled from a human donor with acute or convalescent COVID-19. The donor label of this sample is uncertain. V is TRBV18 and J is TRBJ1-1; D not resolved. Sequencing used peripheral blood. DNA for the CDR3: TGTGCCAGCTCACCACGCGGAGAGAACACTGAAGCTTTCTTT. It codes for CASSPRGENTEAFF.